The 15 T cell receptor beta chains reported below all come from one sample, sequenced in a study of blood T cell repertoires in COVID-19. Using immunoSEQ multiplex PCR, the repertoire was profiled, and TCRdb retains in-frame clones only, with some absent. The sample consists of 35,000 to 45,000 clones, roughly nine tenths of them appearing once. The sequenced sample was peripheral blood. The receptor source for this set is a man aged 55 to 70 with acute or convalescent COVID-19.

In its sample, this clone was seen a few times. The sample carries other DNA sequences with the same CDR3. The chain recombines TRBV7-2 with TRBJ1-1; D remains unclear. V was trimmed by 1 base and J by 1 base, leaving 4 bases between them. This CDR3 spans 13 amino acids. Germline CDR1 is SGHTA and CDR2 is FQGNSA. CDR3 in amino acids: CASSLDRNTEAFF. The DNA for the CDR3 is TGTGCCAGCAGCTTAGACAGGAACACTGAAGCTTTCTTT.

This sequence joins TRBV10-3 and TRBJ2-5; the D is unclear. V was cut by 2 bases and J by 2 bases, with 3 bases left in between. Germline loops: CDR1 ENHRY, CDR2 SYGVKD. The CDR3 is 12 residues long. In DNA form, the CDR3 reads TGTGCCATCAGTGAGACTCAAGAGACCCAGTACTTC. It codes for CAISETQETQYF.

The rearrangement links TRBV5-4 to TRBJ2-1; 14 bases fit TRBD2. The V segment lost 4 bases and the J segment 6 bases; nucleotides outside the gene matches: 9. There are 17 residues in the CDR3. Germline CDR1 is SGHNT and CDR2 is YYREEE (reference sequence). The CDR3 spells CASSGGTSGSRFNEQFF. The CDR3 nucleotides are TGTGCCAGCAGCGGGGGGACTAGCGGGAGTAGGTTCAATGAGCAGTTCTTC.

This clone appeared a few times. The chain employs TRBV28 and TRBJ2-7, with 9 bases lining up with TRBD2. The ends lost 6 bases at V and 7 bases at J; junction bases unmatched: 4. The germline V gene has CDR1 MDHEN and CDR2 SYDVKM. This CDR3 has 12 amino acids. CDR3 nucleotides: TGTGCCAGCAGCTACAGCGGGAGGGAGCAGTACTTC. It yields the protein CASSYSGREQYF.

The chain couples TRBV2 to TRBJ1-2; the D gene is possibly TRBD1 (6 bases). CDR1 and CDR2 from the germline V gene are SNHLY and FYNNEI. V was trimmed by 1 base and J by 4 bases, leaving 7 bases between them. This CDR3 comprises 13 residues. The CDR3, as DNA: TGTGCCAGCAGTGAAGGGACAGCCTATGGCTACACCTTC. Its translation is CASSEGTAYGYTF.

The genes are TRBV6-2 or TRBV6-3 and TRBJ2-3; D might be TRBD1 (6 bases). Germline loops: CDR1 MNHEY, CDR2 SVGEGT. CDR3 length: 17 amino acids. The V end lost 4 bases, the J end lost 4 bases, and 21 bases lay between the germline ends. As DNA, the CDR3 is TGTGCCAGCAGTTCGCAAATTACAGGGATGGTAGCAGATACGCAGTATTTT. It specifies CASSSQITGMVADTQYF.

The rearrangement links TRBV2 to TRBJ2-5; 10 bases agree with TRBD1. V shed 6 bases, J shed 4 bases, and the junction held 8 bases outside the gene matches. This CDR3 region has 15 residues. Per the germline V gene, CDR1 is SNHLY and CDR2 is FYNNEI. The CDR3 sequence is CASSPPGTGVETQYF. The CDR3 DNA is TGTGCCAGCAGCCCGCCCGGGACAGGGGTAGAGACCCAGTACTTC.

CDR3 bases: TGTGCCAGCAGAGACCTCAGGGGGCCCGGAACTGAAGCTTTCTTT. It is translated as CASRDLRGPGTEAFF. J is TRBJ1-1 and V is TRBV6-5, with 8 bases that match TRBD1. Germline lookup yields CDR1 MNHEY and CDR2 SVGAGI. This CDR3 comprises 15 residues. The V segment lost 6 bases and the J segment 5 bases; nucleotides outside the gene matches: 11.

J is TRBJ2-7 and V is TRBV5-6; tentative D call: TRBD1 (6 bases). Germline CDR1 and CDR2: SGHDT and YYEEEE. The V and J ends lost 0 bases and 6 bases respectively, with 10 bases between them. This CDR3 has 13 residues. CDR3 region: CASSLDRASEQYF. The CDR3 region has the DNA TGTGCCAGCAGCTTGGACAGGGCGTCCGAGCAGTACTTC.

Here the CDR3 DNA reads TGTGCCAGCAGTCGTTCAACGGGAGACACTGAAGCTTTCTTT. This gives the protein CASSRSTGDTEAFF. This chain links TRBV27 with TRBJ1-1; no definite D call. The CDR3 length is 14 residues. Trimming cost V 5 bases and J 3 bases, with 13 bases left between them. Germline V gives CDR1 MNHEY, CDR2 SMNVEV (reference sequence).

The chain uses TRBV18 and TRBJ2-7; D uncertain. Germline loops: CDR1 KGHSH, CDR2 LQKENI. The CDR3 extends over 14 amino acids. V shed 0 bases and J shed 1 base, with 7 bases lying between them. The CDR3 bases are TGTGCCAGCTCACCACCGCGAGATTCCTACGAGCAGTACGTC. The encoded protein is CASSPPRDSYEQYV.

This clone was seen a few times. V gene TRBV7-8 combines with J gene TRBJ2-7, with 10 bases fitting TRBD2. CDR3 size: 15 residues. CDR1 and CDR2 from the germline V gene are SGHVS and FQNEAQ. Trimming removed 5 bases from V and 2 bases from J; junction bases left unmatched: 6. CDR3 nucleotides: TGTGCCAGCAGCCCTAGCGGGAGCCGGACCTACGAGCAGTACTTC. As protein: CASSPSGSRTYEQYF.

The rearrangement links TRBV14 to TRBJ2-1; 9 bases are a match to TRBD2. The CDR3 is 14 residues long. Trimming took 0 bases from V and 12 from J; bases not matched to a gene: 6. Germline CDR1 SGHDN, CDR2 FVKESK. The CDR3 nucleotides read TGTGCCAGCAGCCAAGAACCGACTAGCGGACGGCAGTTCTTC. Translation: CASSQEPTSGRQFF.

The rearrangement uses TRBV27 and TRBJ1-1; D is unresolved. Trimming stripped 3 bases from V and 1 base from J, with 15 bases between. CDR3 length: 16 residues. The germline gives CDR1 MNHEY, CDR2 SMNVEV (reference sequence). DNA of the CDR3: TGTGCCAGCAGTTTTTCGGCCCCGGGTGGGAACACTGAAGCTTTCTTT. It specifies CASSFSAPGGNTEAFF.

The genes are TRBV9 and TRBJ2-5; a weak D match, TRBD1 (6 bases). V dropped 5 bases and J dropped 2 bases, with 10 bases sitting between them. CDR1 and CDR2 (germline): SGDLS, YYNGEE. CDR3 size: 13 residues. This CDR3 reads CASSTGIQETQYF. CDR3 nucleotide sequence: TGTGCCAGCAGTACAGGGATTCAAGAGACCCAGTACTTC.